This record concerns one TCR beta chain sequence. A much bigger clone sits one base away, suggesting this may be a read error. Other DNA sequences in this sample translate to the same CDR3. The germline V gene encodes CDR1 LGHNA and CDR2 YNFKEQ. The germline V and J ends were trimmed by 4 bases and 4 bases, with 18 bases remaining between them. The CDR3 sequence is 16 residues long. Only in-frame clones appear in the TCRdb table, and some are missing; sequencing was by immunoSEQ multiplex PCR. This table has over 150,000 clones, 75% to 90% appearing once. This sample was included in a study of T cell responses to AZD1222 COVID-19 vaccine. Study-level background: Second doses that came at about 4 or about 12 weeks were put together.

The sample was peripheral blood, taken on day 0 of AZD1222 vaccination. This clonotype was obtained from an adult in good health. The chain is built from TRBV4-2 and TRBJ2-3; possibly TRBD2 for D (5 bases). The CDR3 nucleotides read TGTGCCAGCAGCCCACGGGGTCCCTCCAGTGCAGATACGCAGTATTTT. This encodes CASSPRGPSSADTQYF.